This T cell receptor (beta chain) was captured by sequencing in a study of T-cell reconstitution after alpha-beta-depleted transplantation in children. As it was prepared, the TCRbeta library received unique molecular identifiers. TCRdb analysed the PCR reads with MiXCR anew, one entry per CDR3 protein. Among 95,000 to 150,000 distinct CDR3 sequences listed, under 25% were seen once. This clonotype has ten or more counts. Germline CDR1 and CDR2: MDHEN and SYDVKM. The germline V and J ends were trimmed by 6 bases and 0 bases, with 9 bases remaining between them. The CDR3 sequence is 15 residues long. The chain has TRBV28 and TRBJ2-6, with D unclear. Source: PBMCs, mostly from graft donor cells, taken 180 days after TCRalphabeta/CD19-depleted stem cell transplant. This TCR was recovered from a male patient aged 2-15 years who had a stem cell transplant for chronic granulomatous disease, so the T cells may come from the graft donor. The CDR3 DNA sequence: TGTGCCAGCAGGCCTATGGACTCTGGGGCCAACGTCCTGACTTTC. The encoded protein is CASRPMDSGANVLTF.